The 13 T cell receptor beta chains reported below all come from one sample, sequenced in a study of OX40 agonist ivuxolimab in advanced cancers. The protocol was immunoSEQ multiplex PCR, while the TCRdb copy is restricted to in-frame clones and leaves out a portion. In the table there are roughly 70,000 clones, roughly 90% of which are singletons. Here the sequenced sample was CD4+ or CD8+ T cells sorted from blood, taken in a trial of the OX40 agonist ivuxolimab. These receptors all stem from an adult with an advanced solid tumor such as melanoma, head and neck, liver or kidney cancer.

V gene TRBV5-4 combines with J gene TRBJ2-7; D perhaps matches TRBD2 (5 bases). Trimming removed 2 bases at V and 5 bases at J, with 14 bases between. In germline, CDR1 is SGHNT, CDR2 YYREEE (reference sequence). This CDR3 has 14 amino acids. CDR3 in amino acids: CASSLLETNHEQYF. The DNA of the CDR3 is TGTGCCAGCAGCTTACTAGAGACCAACCACGAGCAGTACTTC.

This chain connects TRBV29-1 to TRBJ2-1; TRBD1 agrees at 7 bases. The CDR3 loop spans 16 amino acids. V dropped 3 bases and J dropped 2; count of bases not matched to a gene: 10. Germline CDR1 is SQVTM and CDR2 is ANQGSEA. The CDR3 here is CSVDAWTGDTYNEQFF. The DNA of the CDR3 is TGCAGCGTTGACGCCTGGACAGGAGACACCTACAATGAGCAGTTCTTC.

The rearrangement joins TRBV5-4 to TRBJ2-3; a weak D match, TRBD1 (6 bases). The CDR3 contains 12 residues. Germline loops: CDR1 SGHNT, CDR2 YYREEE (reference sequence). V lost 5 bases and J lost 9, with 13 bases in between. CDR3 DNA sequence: TGTGCCAGCAGGGGACATAGTTGGACGCAGTATTTT. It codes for CASRGHSWTQYF.

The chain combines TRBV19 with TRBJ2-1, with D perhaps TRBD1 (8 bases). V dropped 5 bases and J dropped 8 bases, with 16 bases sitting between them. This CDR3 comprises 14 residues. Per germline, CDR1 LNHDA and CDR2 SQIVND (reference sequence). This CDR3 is CASSQTGGGDEQFF. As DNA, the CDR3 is TGTGCCAGTAGTCAAACAGGGGGAGGGGATGAGCAGTTCTTC.

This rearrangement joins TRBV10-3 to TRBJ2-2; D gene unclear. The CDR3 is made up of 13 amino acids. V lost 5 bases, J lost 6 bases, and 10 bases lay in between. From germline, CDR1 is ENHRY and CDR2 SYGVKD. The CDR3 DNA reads TGTGCCATCAGTCAGGTGGCGGCCGGGGAGCTGTTTTTT. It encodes CAISQVAAGELFF.

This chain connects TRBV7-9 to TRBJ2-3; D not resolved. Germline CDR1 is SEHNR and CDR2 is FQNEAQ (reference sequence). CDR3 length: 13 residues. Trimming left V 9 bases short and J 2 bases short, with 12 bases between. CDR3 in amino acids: CASRSGPTDTQYF. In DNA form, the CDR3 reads TGTGCCAGTCGGTCAGGACCCACAGATACGCAGTATTTT.

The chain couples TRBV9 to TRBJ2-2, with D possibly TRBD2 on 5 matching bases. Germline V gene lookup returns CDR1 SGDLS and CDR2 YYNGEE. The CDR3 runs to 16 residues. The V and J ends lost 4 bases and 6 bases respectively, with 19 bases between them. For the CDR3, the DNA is TGTGCCAGCAGCCCCAGGACTTTGGCTCAGGCCGGGGAGCTGTTTTTT. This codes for CASSPRTLAQAGELFF. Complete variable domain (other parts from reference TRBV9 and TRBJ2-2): DSGVTQTPKHLITATGQRVTLRCSPRSGDLSVYWYQQSLDQGLQFLIQYYNGEERAKGNILERFSAQQFPDLHSELNLSSLELGDSALYFCASSPRTLAQAGELFFGEGSRLTVL.

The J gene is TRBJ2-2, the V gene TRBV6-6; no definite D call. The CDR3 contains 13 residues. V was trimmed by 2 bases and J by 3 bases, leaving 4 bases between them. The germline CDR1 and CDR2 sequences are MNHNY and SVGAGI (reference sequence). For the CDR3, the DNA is TGTGCCAGCAGTTACGAAGACACCGGGGAGCTGTTTTTT. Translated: CASSYEDTGELFF.

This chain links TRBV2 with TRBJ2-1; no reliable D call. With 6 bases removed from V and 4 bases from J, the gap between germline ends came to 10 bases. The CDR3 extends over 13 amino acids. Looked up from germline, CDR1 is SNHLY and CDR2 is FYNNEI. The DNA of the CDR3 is TGTGCCAGCAGGGCCGGGCCTTACAATGAGCAGTTCTTC. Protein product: CASRAGPYNEQFF.

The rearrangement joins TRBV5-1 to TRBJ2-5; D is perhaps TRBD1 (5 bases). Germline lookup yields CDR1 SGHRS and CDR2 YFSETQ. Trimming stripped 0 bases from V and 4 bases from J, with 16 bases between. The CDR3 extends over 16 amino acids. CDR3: CASSLEGVTMGETQYF. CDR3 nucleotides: TGCGCCAGCAGCTTGGAAGGGGTGACGATGGGAGAGACCCAGTACTTC.

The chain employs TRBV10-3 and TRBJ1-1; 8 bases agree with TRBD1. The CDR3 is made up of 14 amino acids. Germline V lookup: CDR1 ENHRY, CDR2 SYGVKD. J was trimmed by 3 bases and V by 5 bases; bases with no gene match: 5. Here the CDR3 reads CAISHRGRDTEAFF. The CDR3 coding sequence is TGTGCCATCAGTCACAGGGGGAGGGACACTGAAGCTTTCTTT.

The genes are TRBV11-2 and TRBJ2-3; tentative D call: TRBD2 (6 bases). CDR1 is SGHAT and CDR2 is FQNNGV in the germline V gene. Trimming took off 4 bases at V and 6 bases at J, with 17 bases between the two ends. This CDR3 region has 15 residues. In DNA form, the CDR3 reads TGTGCCAGCAGCTACGCGGGACTGGGCTTGGATACGCAGTATTTT. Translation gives CASSYAGLGLDTQYF.

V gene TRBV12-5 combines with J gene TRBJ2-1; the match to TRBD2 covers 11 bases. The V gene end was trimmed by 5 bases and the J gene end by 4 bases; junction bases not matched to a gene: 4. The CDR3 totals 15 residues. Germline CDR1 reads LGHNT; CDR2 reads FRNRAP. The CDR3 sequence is CASGIAGGPYNEQFF. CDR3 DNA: TGTGCTAGTGGTATAGCGGGAGGGCCTTACAATGAGCAGTTCTTC.